The 22 T cell receptor beta chains in this list originate from one sample, sequenced in a study of shared clonotypes between healthy human individuals. Sequenced by immunoSEQ multiplex PCR; TCRdb stores in-frame clones only, minus some. The sample consists of 190,000 or so clones, roughly 91% of them appearing once. The sequencing sample was made of naive CD4+ T cells sorted from blood. The subset is: CD45RA+ positively selected. The receptors here all came from a woman aged 25 to 45 in good health.

This chain links TRBV10-1 with TRBJ2-7, with D possibly matching TRBD1 (6 bases). Germline lookup yields CDR1 WNHNN and CDR2 SYGVQD (reference sequence). The CDR3 runs 14 residues. Trimming shortened V by 0 bases and J by 7 bases, and 13 bases separated the two germline ends. The DNA of the CDR3 is TGCGCCAGCAGTGAGTCTGTAGGGGGACGGGAGCAGTACTTC. Residues: CASSESVGGREQYF.

This clone was observed a few times. The V and J genes are TRBV7-9 and TRBJ2-7; TRBD1 is a possible D gene (6 bases). In germline, CDR1 is SEHNR, CDR2 FQNEAQ (reference sequence). CDR3 length: 13 amino acids. V lost 8 bases, J lost 5 bases, and 16 bases lay in between. CDR3 in DNA: TGTGCCAGCGGACGTTCAGGGGACCACGAGCAGTACTTC. Translating gives CASGRSGDHEQYF.

V gene TRBV28 combines with J gene TRBJ2-7, with TRBD2 matching over 12 bases. Losses at the gene ends were 5 bases for V and 6 bases for J; bases not matched to a gene: 11. The length of the CDR3 is 16 residues. The germline V gene encodes CDR1 MDHEN and CDR2 SYDVKM. Written as DNA, the CDR3 is TGTGCCAGCAGTACTCCGACTAGCGGGAGACTGTCCGAGCAGTACTTC. Translating it yields CASSTPTSGRLSEQYF.

This chain uses TRBV6-1 with TRBJ2-1, with 9 bases aligning to TRBD2. CDR1 and CDR2 (germline): MNHNS, SASEGT. The V gene end was trimmed by 8 bases and the J gene end by 8 bases; junction bases not matched to a gene: 13. This CDR3 has 15 residues. The CDR3 sequence: CASRLPGLAIDEQFF. DNA of the CDR3: TGTGCCAGCCGTCTTCCGGGACTAGCCATTGATGAGCAGTTCTTC.

This clone appeared once. V gene TRBV5-1 combines with J gene TRBJ1-1; D remains unclear. The CDR3 contains 12 residues. CDR1 SGHRS and CDR2 YFSETQ come from the germline V gene. The ends were cut back, 2 bases at V and 5 bases at J, with 7 bases in the middle. CDR3 in amino acids: CASSFGETEAFF. The CDR3 DNA reads TGCGCCAGCAGCTTCGGAGAGACTGAAGCTTTCTTT.

The chain recombines TRBV18 with TRBJ2-5; 7 nucleotides match TRBD1. V lost 2 bases to trimming and J lost 3 bases; unmatched junction nucleotides: 12. CDR1 and CDR2 from the germline V gene are KGHSH and LQKENI. The CDR3 loop spans 17 amino acids. In DNA, the CDR3 is TGTGCCAGCTCACCAAGGAGTGGAACAGGGGCCGAAGAGACCCAGTACTTC. It is translated as CASSPRSGTGAEETQYF.

This clone appeared once. This chain connects TRBV7-2 to TRBJ2-5; 12 bases align to TRBD2. The J call could be wrong; TRBJ2-7 is a better fit for the DNA end. The germline CDR1 and CDR2 sequences are SGHTA and FQGNSA. There are 18 residues in the CDR3. DNA for the CDR3: TGTGCCAGCAGCCCGGGTGCACTAGCGGGAGGTTGGGGCGGCGAGCAGTACTTC. Protein: CASSPGALAGGWGGEQYF.

V and J are TRBV11-1 and TRBJ2-1; the D call may be TRBD1 or TRBD2 (5 bases each). Trimming removed 0 bases from V and 0 bases from J, with 9 bases in between. CDR1 is SGHAT, CDR2 FQDESV, per germline (reference sequence). This CDR3 is built from 16 residues. The chain's CDR3 is CASSLAGVGSYNEQFF. In nucleotides, the CDR3 is TGTGCCAGCAGCTTAGCGGGGGTTGGCTCCTACAATGAGCAGTTCTTC.

The genes are TRBV5-1 and TRBJ2-1; 7 bases map to TRBD2. Germline-derived CDR1 and CDR2 are SGHRS and YFSETQ. This CDR3 is 15 amino acids long. V lost 0 bases, J lost 6 bases, and 6 bases stayed unmatched. The CDR3 is CASSLAAGAGNEQFF. CDR3 coding DNA: TGCGCCAGCAGCTTGGCGGCGGGAGCTGGCAATGAGCAGTTCTTC.

This clone showed up just once. The rearrangement links TRBV15 to TRBJ1-4; no firm D call. There are 14 residues in the CDR3. V dropped 0 bases and J dropped 8 bases, with 10 bases sitting between them. The germline CDR1 and CDR2 sequences are LNHNV and YYDKDF (reference sequence). This chain's CDR3 is CATSRDRLAEKLFF. The CDR3 bases are TGTGCCACCAGCAGAGATCGGCTCGCAGAAAAACTGTTTTTT.

The rearrangement links TRBV5-1 to TRBJ1-6, with 7 bases matching TRBD1. V was pared by 4 bases and J by 11 bases, with 15 bases of the junction left unmatched. The CDR3 totals 16 residues. Per germline, CDR1 SGHRS and CDR2 YFSETQ. The CDR3 nucleotides read TGCGCCAGCAGCCTCCCTCGGGGTCAGGGGACAGCACCCCTCCACTTT. Translated: CASSLPRGQGTAPLHF.

V gene TRBV6-6 combines with J gene TRBJ2-7; a weak D match, TRBD1 (6 bases). V shed 5 bases and J shed 0 bases, with 11 bases lying between them. CDR1 is MNHNY, CDR2 SVGAGI, per germline (reference sequence). The CDR3 sequence is 14 residues long. CDR3 protein: CASSDRPSSYEQYF. DNA for the CDR3: TGTGCCAGCAGTGACAGGCCAAGCTCCTACGAGCAGTACTTC.

This chain joins TRBV19 and TRBJ1-2, with TRBD1 as a possible D gene (5 bases). There are 14 residues in the CDR3. The V end lost 3 bases, the J end lost 1 base, and 9 bases lay between the germline ends. Germline CDR1 is LNHDA and CDR2 is SQIVND (reference sequence). In nucleotides, the CDR3 is TGTGCCAGTAGTATGGGACGGGATAACTATGGCTACACCTTC. Protein sequence: CASSMGRDNYGYTF.

The gene calls are TRBV2 and TRBJ2-3; 11 bases align to TRBD2. Germline trimming cut 6 bases from V and 4 bases from J; bases unmatched to any gene: 3. CDR1 and CDR2 (germline): SNHLY, FYNNEI. The CDR3 consists of 14 residues. The CDR3 DNA follows: TGTGCCAGCAGGCTAGCGGGAGGCTCAGATACGCAGTATTTT. Its translation: CASRLAGGSDTQYF.

A few counts support this clone. The chain employs TRBV6-5 and TRBJ2-7; D remains unclear. Germline V lookup: CDR1 MNHEY, CDR2 SVGAGI. CDR3 length: 12 residues. Trimming removed 6 bases from V and 6 bases from J, with 12 bases in between. CDR3 DNA sequence: TGTGCCAGCAGGGGGAACCTTGGCGAGCAGTACTTC. Protein product: CASRGNLGEQYF.

J is TRBJ2-7 and V is TRBV6-1; weak D call: TRBD1 (5 bases). The V end was cut by 6 bases, the J end by 7 bases, with 16 bases between. In germline, CDR1 is MNHNS, CDR2 SASEGT. This CDR3 has 13 residues. The CDR3: CASRGPGAVEQYF. The CDR3 nucleotides read TGTGCCAGCAGGGGCCCTGGGGCAGTGGAGCAGTACTTC.

In its sample, this clone was seen once. This chain joins TRBV18 and TRBJ1-4; D possibly corresponds to TRBD1 (5 bases). This CDR3 is built from 13 residues. Trimming removed 8 bases from V and 2 bases from J, with 9 bases in between. Germline V gives CDR1 KGHSH, CDR2 LQKENI. CDR3 region: CASTDTTNEKLFF. In DNA, the CDR3 is TGTGCCAGCACGGACACCACTAATGAAAAACTGTTTTTT. The complete variable domain, with remaining parts taken from reference TRBV18 and TRBJ1-4, reads NAGVMQNPRHLVRRRGQEARLRCSPMKGHSHVYWYRQLPEEGLKFMVYLQKENIIDESGMPKERFSAEFPKEGPSILRIQQVVRGDSAAYFCASTDTTNEKLFFGSGTQLSVL.

This chain uses TRBV7-9 with TRBJ2-7, with TRBD2 as a possible D gene (6 bases). The ends were cut back, 2 bases at V and 0 bases at J, with 14 bases in the middle. The V gene's germline CDR1 is SEHNR and CDR2 FQNEAQ (reference sequence). The CDR3 runs to 16 residues. The CDR3 reads CASSLTGGGGSYEQYF. CDR3 sequence (DNA): TGTGCCAGCAGCTTAACCGGGGGAGGTGGCTCCTACGAGCAGTACTTC.

This clone appeared a few times. V and J are TRBV4-1 and TRBJ2-7, with D perhaps TRBD1 (5 bases). Between the trimmed V and J ends, which lost 2 bases and 8 bases, there was a span of 16 bases. Germline V gene data show CDR1 as MGHRA and CDR2 as YSYEKL. This CDR3 spans 14 amino acids. CDR3 loop: CASSQQGKGPQQYF. Written as DNA, the CDR3 is TGCGCCAGCAGCCAACAGGGAAAGGGCCCACAGCAGTACTTC.

This chain uses TRBV19 with TRBJ2-3; TRBD2 agrees at 11 bases. The CDR3 loop spans 14 amino acids. The trim removed 3 bases at V and 11 bases at J, leaving 7 bases unmatched. The germline V gene encodes CDR1 LNHDA and CDR2 SQIVND (reference sequence). CDR3 protein: CASSIPGLAGVQYF. The CDR3 bases are TGTGCCAGTAGTATCCCCGGACTAGCGGGTGTGCAGTATTTT.

The chain couples TRBV7-9 to TRBJ2-2; D remains unclear. In germline, CDR1 is SEHNR, CDR2 FQNEAQ (reference sequence). This CDR3 is built from 16 residues. Trimming took 8 bases from V and 3 from J, leaving 19 bases between them. The CDR3 nucleotides are TGTGCCAGCCGCACCCAAGGGTTCAAGTACACCGGGGAGCTGTTTTTT. It encodes CASRTQGFKYTGELFF.

This sequence joins TRBV28 and TRBJ2-7, with D tentatively TRBD2 (6 bases). The CDR3 covers 15 residues. The germline CDR1 and CDR2 sequences are MDHEN and SYDVKM. Trimming took off 8 bases at V and 2 bases at J, with 19 bases between the two ends. The CDR3 region has the DNA TGTGCCAGCGTTGGGGCAACGGGGGTTCCCTACGAGCAGTACTTC. This codes for CASVGATGVPYEQYF.